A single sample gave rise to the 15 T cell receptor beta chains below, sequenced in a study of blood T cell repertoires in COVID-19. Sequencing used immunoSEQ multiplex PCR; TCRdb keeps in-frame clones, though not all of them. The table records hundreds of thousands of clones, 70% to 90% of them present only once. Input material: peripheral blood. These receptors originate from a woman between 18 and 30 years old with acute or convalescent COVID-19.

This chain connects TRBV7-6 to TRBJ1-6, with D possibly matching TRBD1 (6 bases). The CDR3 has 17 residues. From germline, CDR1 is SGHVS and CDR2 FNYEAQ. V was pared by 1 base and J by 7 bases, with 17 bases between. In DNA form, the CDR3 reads TGTGCCAGCAGCTTAGTGGGGGCGCGGAGTCTCAATTCACCCCTCCACTTT. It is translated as CASSLVGARSLNSPLHF.

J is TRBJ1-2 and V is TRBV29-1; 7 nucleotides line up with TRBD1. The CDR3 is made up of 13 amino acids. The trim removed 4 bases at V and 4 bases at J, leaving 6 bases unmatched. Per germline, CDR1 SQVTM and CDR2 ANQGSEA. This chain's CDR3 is CSVARTGSYGYTF. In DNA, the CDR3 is TGCAGCGTTGCCCGGACAGGTTCCTATGGCTACACCTTC.

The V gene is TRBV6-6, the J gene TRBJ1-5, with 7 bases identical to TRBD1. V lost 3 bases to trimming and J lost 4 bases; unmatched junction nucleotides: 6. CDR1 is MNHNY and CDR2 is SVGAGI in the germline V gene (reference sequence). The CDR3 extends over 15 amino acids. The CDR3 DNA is TGTGCCAGCAGTTATCTTGGGGACAGTAATCAGCCCCAGCATTTT. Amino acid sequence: CASSYLGDSNQPQHF.

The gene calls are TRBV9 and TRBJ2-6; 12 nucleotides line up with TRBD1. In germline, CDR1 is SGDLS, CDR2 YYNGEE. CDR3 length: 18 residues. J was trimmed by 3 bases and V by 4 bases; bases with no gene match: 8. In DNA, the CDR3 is TGTGCCAGCAGCCCCTGGGGACAGGGGGCGAGTGGGGCCAACGTCCTGACTTTC. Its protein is CASSPWGQGASGANVLTF.

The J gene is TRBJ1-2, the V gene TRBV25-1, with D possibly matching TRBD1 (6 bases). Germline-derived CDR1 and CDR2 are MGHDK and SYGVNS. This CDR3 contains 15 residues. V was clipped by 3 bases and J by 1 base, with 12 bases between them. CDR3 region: CASSDGQSLNYGYTF. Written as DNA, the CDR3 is TGTGCCAGCAGTGATGGACAGAGTCTTAACTATGGCTACACCTTC.

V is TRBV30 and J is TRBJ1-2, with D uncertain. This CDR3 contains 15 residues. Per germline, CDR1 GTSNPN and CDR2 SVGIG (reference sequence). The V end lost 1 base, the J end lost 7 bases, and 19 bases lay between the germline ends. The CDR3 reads CAWSEGGALAGGYTF. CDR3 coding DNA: TGTGCCTGGAGTGAGGGCGGCGCCCTTGCGGGTGGCTACACCTTC. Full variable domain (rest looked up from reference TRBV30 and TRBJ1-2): SQTIHQWPATLVQPVGSPLSLECTVEGTSNPNLYWYRQAAGRGLQLLFYSVGIGQISSEVPQNLSASRPQDRQFILSSKKLLLSDSGFYLCAWSEGGALAGGYTFGSGTRLTVV.

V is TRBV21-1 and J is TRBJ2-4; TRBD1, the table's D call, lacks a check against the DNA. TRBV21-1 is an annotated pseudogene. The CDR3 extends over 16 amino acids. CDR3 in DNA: TGTGCCAGCAGCAAAGTGGACAGGACGGCCAAAAACATTCAGTACTTC. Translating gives CASSKVDRTAKNIQYF.

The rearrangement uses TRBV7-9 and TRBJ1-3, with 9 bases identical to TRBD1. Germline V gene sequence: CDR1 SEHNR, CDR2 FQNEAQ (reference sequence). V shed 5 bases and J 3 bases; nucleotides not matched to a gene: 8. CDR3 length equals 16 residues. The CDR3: CASSQPPGQGGNTIYF. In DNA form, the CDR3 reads TGTGCCAGCAGCCAACCGCCGGGACAGGGTGGAAACACCATATATTTT. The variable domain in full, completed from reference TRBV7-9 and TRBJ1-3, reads DTGVSQNPRHKITKRGQNVTFRCDPISEHNRLYWYRQTLGQGPEFLTYFQNEAQLEKSRLLSDRFSAERPKGSFSTLEIQRTEQGDSAMYLCASSQPPGQGGNTIYFGEGSWLTVV.

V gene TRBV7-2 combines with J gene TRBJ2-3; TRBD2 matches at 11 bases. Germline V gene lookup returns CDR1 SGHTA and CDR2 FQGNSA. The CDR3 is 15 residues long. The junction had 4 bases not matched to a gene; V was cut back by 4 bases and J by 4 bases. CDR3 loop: CASSSGTSGADTQYF. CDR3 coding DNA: TGTGCCAGCAGCTCCGGGACTAGCGGAGCAGATACGCAGTATTTT.

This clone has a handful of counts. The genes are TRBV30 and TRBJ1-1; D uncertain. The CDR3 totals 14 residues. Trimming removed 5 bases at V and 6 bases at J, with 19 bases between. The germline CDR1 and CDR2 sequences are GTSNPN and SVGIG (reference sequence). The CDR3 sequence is CAWLDGSVYAEAFF. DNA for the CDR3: TGTGCCTGGCTCGATGGTTCGGTATACGCTGAAGCTTTCTTT.

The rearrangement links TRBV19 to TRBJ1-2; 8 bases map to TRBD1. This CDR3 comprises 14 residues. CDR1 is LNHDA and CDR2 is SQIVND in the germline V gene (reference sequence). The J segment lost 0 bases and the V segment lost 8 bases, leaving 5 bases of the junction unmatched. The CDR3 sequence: CASRDRRTNYGYTF. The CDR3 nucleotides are TGTGCCAGTCGGGACAGGAGGACTAACTATGGCTACACCTTC.

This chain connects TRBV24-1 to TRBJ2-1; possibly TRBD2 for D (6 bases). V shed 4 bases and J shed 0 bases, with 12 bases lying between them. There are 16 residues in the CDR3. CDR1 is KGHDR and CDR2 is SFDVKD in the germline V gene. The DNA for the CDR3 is TGTGCCACCAGTGACTCGGGACTGAGCTCCTACAATGAGCAGTTCTTC. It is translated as CATSDSGLSSYNEQFF.

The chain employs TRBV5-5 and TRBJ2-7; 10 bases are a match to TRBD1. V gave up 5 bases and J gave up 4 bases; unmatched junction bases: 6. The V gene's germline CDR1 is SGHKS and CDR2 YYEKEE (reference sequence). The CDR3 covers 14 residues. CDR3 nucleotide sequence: TGTGCCAGCAGTCCCGGGACAGGGGCATACGAGCAGTACTTC. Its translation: CASSPGTGAYEQYF.

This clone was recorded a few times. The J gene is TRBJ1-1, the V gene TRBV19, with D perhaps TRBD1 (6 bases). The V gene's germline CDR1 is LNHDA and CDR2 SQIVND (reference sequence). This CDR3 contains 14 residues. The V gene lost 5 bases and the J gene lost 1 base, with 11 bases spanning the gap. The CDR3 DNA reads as TGTGCCAGTAGTCGCAGGGGACCGAACACTGAAGCTTTCTTT. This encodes CASSRRGPNTEAFF.

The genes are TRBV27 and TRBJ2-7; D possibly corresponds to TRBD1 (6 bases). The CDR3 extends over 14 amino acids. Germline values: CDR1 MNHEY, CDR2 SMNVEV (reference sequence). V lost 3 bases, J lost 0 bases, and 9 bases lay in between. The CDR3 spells CASSLKGDSYEQYF. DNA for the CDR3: TGTGCCAGCAGTTTGAAGGGGGACTCCTACGAGCAGTACTTC.